The 11 T cell receptor beta chains in this list originate from one sample, sequenced in a study of T cell changes during pregnancy in multiple sclerosis. Method: immunoSEQ multiplex PCR; TCRdb's copy keeps in-frame clones and lacks some. This sample carries about 59,000 clones, approximately 94% of them seen once, and the ten largest clones take just over 2.5%. The starting material was CD8+ T cells from peripheral blood mononuclear cells, obtained after pregnancy. Source of these receptors: a female donor with multiple sclerosis, enrolled in a pregnancy study.

The CDR3 spells CASSAAGPGSYNEQFF. For the CDR3, the DNA is TGTGCCAGCAGCGCCGCGGGGCCAGGGTCCTACAATGAGCAGTTCTTC. The chain recombines TRBV9 with TRBJ2-1, with a tentative D call TRBD2 (6 bases). The CDR3 covers 16 residues. CDR1 is SGDLS, CDR2 YYNGEE, per germline. Between the trimmed V and J ends, which lost 3 bases and 1 base, there was a span of 14 bases.

This chain joins TRBV27 and TRBJ1-1; 11 bases map to TRBD1. This CDR3 comprises 17 residues. From germline, CDR1 is MNHEY and CDR2 SMNVEV (reference sequence). The J segment lost 3 bases and the V segment lost 4 bases, leaving 10 bases of the junction unmatched. CDR3 in DNA: TGTGCCAGCAGTTCCGTCCGGACAGGGGGCGATTACACTGAAGCTTTCTTT. Its translation: CASSSVRTGGDYTEAFF.

This clone occurred a few times. The same CDR3 can be traced to other DNA sequences in this sample. V usage is TRBV5-1 and J usage is TRBJ2-2; 10 bases agree with TRBD1. The CDR3 runs to 15 residues. V lost 5 bases, J lost 7 bases, and 8 bases stayed unmatched. Germline CDR1 and CDR2: SGHRS and YFSETQ. CDR3 nucleotides: TGCGCCAGCAGTTTAAGACAGGGGGCTAGCGGGGAGCTGTTTTTT. Its protein product is CASSLRQGASGELFF.

This chain connects TRBV19 to TRBJ1-5; 8 bases are shared with TRBD1. The V gene's germline CDR1 is LNHDA and CDR2 SQIVND (reference sequence). Trimming cost V 8 bases and J 1 base; bases outside gene matches: 4. There are 14 residues in the CDR3. CDR3 residues: CASDQGASNQPQHF. CDR3 DNA sequence: TGTGCCAGTGATCAGGGGGCAAGCAATCAGCCCCAGCATTTT.

V usage is TRBV30 and J usage is TRBJ2-1; a possible D gene is TRBD2 (6 bases). This CDR3 is 15 amino acids long. With 3 bases removed from V and 6 bases from J, the gap between germline ends came to 18 bases. The germline gives CDR1 GTSNPN, CDR2 SVGIG (reference sequence). The CDR3 sequence: CAWSANYRLGNEQFF. In nucleotides, the CDR3 is TGTGCCTGGAGCGCAAACTACAGACTAGGCAATGAGCAGTTCTTC.

The gene calls are TRBV27 and TRBJ1-2; 7 bases are shared with TRBD1. This CDR3 comprises 12 residues. CDR1 MNHEY and CDR2 SMNVEV come from the germline V gene (reference sequence). V lost 5 bases and J lost 8; bases outside the gene matches: 5. The CDR3 DNA is TGTGCCAGCAGTCGACAGGGCTACGGCTACACCTTC. It codes for CASSRQGYGYTF.

V usage is TRBV6-1 and J usage is TRBJ1-5, with unresolved D. The germline V and J ends were trimmed by 1 base and 0 bases, with 7 bases remaining between them. Germline V gene lookup returns CDR1 MNHNS and CDR2 SASEGT. This CDR3 is 15 amino acids long. The chain's CDR3 is CASSEGGLSNQPQHF. In nucleotides, the CDR3 is TGTGCCAGCAGTGAAGGCGGACTTAGCAATCAGCCCCAGCATTTT.

The rearrangement links TRBV7-9 to TRBJ2-7, with D possibly matching TRBD1 (6 bases). The V end was cut by 7 bases, the J end by 3 bases, with 19 bases between. Germline CDR1 is SEHNR and CDR2 is FQNEAQ (reference sequence). CDR3 length equals 15 residues. CDR3 sequence (DNA): TGTGCCAGCACCTCAGGGGATGGACTCTACTACGAGCAGTACTTC. It codes for CASTSGDGLYYEQYF. Variable domain in full (rest from reference TRBV7-9 and TRBJ2-7): DTGVSQNPRHKITKRGQNVTFRCDPISEHNRLYWYRQTLGQGPEFLTYFQNEAQLEKSRLLSDRFSAERPKGSFSTLEIQRTEQGDSAMYLCASTSGDGLYYEQYFGPGTRLTVT.

CDR3 sequence (DNA): TGTGCCAGCAGCGGCGACGGGGAGCTGTTTTTT. This encodes CASSGDGELFF. The J gene is TRBJ2-2, the V gene TRBV9; D uncertain. Trimming cost V 3 bases and J 7 bases, with 4 bases left between them. Germline values: CDR1 SGDLS, CDR2 YYNGEE. CDR3 length: 11 amino acids.

The rearrangement links TRBV4-1 to TRBJ1-4, with 8 bases matching TRBD1. CDR3 size: 15 residues. V lost 1 base to trimming and J lost 5 bases; unmatched junction nucleotides: 3. Germline CDR1 and CDR2: MGHRA and YSYEKL. The CDR3, as DNA: TGCGCCAGCAGCCAAGCCGACAGGGGAAATGAAAAACTGTTTTTT. Its protein product is CASSQADRGNEKLFF.

The chain links TRBV4-2 to TRBJ2-3; 9 bases align to TRBD2. CDR1 is LGHNA, CDR2 YNFKEQ, per germline. The CDR3 sequence is 17 residues long. The V and J ends lost 4 bases and 6 bases, in that order; junction bases with no gene match: 14. The CDR3 spells CASSLLGVAGEEDTQYF. The CDR3 nucleotides read TGTGCCAGCAGCCTCCTGGGGGTAGCGGGAGAGGAGGATACGCAGTATTTT.